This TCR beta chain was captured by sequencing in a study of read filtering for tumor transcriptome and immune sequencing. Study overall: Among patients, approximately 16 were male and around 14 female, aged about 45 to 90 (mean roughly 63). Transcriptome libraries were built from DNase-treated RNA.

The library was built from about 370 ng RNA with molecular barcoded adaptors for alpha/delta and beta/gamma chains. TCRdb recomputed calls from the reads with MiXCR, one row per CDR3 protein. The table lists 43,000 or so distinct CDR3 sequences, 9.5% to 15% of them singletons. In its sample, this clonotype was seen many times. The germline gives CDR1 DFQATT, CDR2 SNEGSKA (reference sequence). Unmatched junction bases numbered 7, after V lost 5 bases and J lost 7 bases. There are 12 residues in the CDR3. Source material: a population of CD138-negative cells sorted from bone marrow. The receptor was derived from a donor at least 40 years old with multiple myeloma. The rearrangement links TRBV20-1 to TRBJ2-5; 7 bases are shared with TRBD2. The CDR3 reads CSARPGGGTQYF. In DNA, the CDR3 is TGCAGTGCTCGGCCGGGGGGTGGGACCCAGTACTTC.